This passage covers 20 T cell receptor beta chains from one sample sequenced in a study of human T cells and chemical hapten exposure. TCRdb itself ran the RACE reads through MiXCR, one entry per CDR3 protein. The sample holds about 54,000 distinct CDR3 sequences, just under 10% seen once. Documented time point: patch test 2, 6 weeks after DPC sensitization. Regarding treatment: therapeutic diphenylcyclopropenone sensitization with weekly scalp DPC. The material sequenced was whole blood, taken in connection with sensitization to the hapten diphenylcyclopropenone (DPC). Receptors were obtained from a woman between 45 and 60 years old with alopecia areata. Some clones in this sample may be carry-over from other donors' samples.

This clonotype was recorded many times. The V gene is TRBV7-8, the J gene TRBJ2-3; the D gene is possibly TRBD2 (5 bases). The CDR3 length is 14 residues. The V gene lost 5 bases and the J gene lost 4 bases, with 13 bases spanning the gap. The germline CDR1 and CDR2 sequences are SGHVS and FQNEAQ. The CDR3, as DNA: TGTGCCAGCAGCCGCGAGGGCGAACCAGATACGCAGTATTTT. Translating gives CASSREGEPDTQYF. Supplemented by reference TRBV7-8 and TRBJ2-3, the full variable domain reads GAGVSQSPRYKVAKRGQDVALRCDPISGHVSLFWYQQALGQGPEFLTYFQNEAQLDKSGLPSDRFFAERPEGSVSTLKIQRTQQEDSAVYLCASSREGEPDTQYFGPGTRLTVL.

In nucleotides, the CDR3 is TGCAGCGTCGCAACAGGGGGGCGTAATCAGCCCCAGCATTTT. Its translation is CSVATGGRNQPQHF. V gene TRBV29-1 combines with J gene TRBJ1-5; 8 bases align to TRBD1. The CDR3 runs to 14 residues. V trimming: 6 bases; J trimming: 4 bases; junction bases outside the gene matches: 8. The germline gives CDR1 SQVTM, CDR2 ANQGSEA.

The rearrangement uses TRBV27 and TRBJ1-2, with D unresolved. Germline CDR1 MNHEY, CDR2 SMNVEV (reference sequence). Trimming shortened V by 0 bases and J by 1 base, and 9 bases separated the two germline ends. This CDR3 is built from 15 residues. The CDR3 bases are TGTGCCAGCAGTTTATCGAGAAGCCGTAACTATGGCTACACCTTC. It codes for CASSLSRSRNYGYTF.

The DNA for the CDR3 is TGCAGTACGAATGGCTACACCTTC. Residues: CSTNGYTF. This chain connects TRBV29-1 to TRBJ1-2; D ambiguous. The V gene's germline CDR1 is SQVTM and CDR2 ANQGSEA. The CDR3 is 8 amino acids.

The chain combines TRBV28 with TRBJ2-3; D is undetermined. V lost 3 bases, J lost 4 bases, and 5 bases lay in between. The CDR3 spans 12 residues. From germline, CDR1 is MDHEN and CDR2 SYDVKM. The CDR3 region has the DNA TGTGCCAGCAGTTTTGGAGCAGATACGCAGTATTTT. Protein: CASSFGADTQYF.

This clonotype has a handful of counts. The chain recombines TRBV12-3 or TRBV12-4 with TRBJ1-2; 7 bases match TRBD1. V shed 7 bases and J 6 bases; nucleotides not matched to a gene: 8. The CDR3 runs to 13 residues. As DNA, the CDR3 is TGTGCCAGCACCGAGACAGGGAGGGATGGCTACACCTTC. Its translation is CASTETGRDGYTF.

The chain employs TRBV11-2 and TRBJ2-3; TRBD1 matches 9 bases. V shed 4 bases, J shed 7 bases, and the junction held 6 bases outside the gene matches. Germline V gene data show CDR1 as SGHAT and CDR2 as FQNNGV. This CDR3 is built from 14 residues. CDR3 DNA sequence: TGTGCCAGCAGCTGGGACAGGGATGCAAATACGCAGTATTTT. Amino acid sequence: CASSWDRDANTQYF.

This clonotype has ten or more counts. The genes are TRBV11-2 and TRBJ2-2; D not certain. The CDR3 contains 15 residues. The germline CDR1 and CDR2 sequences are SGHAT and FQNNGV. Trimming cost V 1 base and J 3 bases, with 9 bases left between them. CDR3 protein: CASSLVTVDTGELFF. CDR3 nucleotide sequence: TGTGCCAGCAGCTTAGTAACGGTCGACACCGGGGAGCTGTTTTTT.

As DNA, the CDR3 is TGTGCCAGCAGCTCCCCCCCAGCTAGCGGGAGCTCCTACAATGAGCAGTTCTTC. Its protein is CASSSPPASGSSYNEQFF. The chain links TRBV11-2 to TRBJ2-1; 10 bases are shared with TRBD2. This CDR3 contains 18 residues. Germline assignment: CDR1 SGHAT and CDR2 FQNNGV. Trimming took 4 bases from V and 0 from J; bases not matched to a gene: 9.

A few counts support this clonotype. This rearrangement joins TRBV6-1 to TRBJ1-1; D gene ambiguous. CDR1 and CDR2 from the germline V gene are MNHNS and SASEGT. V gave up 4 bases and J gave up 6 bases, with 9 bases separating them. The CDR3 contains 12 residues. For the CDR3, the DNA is TGTGCCAGCAGTGGGGATTACGCTGAAGCTTTCTTT. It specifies CASSGDYAEAFF.

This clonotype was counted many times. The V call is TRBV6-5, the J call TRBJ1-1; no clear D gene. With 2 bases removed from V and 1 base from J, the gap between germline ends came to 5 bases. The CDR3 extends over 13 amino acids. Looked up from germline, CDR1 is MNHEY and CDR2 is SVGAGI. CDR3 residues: CASSYGGNTEAFF. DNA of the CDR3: TGTGCCAGCAGTTACGGAGGGAACACTGAAGCTTTCTTT.

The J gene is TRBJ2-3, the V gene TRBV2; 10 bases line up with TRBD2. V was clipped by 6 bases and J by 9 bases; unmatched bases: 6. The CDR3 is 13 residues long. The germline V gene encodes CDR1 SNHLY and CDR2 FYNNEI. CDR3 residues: CASRLAGYRTQYF. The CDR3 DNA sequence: TGTGCCAGCAGACTAGCGGGGTACCGAACGCAGTATTTT.

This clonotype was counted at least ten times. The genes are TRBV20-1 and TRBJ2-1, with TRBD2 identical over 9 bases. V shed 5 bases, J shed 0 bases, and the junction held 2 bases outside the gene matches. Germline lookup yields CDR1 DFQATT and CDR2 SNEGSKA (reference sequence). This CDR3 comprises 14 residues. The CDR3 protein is CSAPRGGSYNEQFF. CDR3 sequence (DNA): TGCAGTGCTCCGCGGGGGGGCTCCTACAATGAGCAGTTCTTC.

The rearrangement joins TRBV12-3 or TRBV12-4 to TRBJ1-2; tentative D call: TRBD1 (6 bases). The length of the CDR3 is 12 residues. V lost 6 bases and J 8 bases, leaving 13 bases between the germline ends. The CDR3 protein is CASSPGGGGYTF. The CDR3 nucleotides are TGTGCCAGCAGCCCTGGGGGCGGCGGCTACACCTTC.

CDR3 loop: CASSSQGNRVEQFF. The CDR3 DNA reads TGTGCCAGCAGTTCCCAGGGGAATCGAGTTGAGCAGTTCTTC. The chain combines TRBV6-1 with TRBJ2-1, with a tentative D call TRBD1 (6 bases). The CDR3 runs to 14 residues. Trimming left V 5 bases short and J 9 bases short, with 17 bases between. Per germline, CDR1 MNHNS and CDR2 SASEGT.

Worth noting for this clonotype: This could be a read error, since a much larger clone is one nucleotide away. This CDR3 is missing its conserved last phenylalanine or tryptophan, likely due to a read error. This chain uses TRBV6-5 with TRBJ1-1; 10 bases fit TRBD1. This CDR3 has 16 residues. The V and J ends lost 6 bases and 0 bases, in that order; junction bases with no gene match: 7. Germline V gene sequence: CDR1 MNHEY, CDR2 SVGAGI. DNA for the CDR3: TGTGCCAGCAGACCGACCGGGACAGGGGTGAACACTGAAGCTTTCTCT. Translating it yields CASRPTGTGVNTEAFS.

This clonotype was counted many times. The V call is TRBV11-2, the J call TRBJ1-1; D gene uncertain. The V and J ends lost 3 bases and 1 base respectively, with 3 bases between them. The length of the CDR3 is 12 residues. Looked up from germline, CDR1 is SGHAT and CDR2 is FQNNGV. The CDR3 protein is CASSFPNTEAFF. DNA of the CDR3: TGTGCCAGCAGCTTCCCGAACACTGAAGCTTTCTTT.

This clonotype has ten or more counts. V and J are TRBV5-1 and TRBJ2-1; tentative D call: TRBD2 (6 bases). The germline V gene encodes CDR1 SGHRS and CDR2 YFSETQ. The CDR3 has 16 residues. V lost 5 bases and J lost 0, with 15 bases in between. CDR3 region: CASRPFSGSSYNEQFF. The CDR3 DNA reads TGCGCCAGCAGACCCTTTTCCGGGAGCTCCTACAATGAGCAGTTCTTC.

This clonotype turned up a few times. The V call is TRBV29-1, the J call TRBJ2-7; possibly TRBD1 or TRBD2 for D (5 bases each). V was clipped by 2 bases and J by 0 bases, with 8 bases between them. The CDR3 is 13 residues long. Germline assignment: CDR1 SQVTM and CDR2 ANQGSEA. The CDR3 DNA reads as TGCAGCGTTGAATGGGGGTCCTCCTACGAGCAGTACTTC. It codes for CSVEWGSSYEQYF.

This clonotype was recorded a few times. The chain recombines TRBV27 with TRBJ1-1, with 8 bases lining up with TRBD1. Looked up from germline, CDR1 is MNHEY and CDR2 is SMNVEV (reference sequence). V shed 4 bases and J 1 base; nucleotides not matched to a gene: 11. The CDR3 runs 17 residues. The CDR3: CASSSWTGKGKNTEAFF. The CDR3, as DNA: TGTGCCAGCAGTTCCTGGACAGGGAAGGGGAAGAACACTGAAGCTTTCTTT.